Each of the 2 T cell receptor beta chains below was sequenced from the same sample in a study of T cells after yellow fever vaccination. TCRdb reprocessed the 5' RACE reads via MiXCR and lists one record per CDR3 protein. The sample carries about 200,000 distinct CDR3 sequences, approximately 3.2% recorded once. This specimen consisted of CD4+ T cells sorted from PBMCs, obtained 10 days after the yellow fever booster vaccination. The receptor source for this set is a man between 18 and 35 years old who received the YFV17D yellow fever vaccine.

The chain has TRBV5-1 and TRBJ1-6; 7 nucleotides match TRBD1. CDR1 is SGHRS and CDR2 is YFSETQ in the germline V gene. CDR3 length: 14 amino acids. V trimming: 2 bases; J trimming: 5 bases; junction bases outside the gene matches: 1. CDR3 in DNA: TGCGCCAGCAGCTTTGGACAGGATAATTCACCCCTCCACTTT. This translates into CASSFGQDNSPLHF. Supplemented by reference TRBV5-1 and TRBJ1-6, the full variable domain reads KAGVTQTPRYLIKTRGQQVTLSCSPISGHRSVSWYQQTPGQGLQFLFEYFSETQRNKGNFPGRFSGRQFSNSRSEMNVSTLELGDSALYLCASSFGQDNSPLHFGNGTRLTVT.

The J gene is TRBJ2-3, the V gene TRBV6-5, with 12 nucleotides matching TRBD2. The germline CDR1 and CDR2 sequences are MNHEY and SVGAGI. Trimming took 4 bases from V and 6 from J; bases not matched to a gene: 5. The CDR3 runs to 15 residues. Here the CDR3 DNA reads TGTGCCAGCAGTTGGCGGACTAGCGGGGTGGATACGCAGTATTTT. It codes for CASSWRTSGVDTQYF.